A single sample gave rise to the 14 T cell receptor beta chains below, sequenced in a study of T-cell reconstitution after alpha-beta-depleted transplantation in children. The TCRbeta library was prepared with unique molecular identifiers. TCRdb re-analysed the PCR reads in MiXCR, keeping a single row per CDR3 protein. Here the sample spans some 200,000 distinct CDR3 sequences, 13% to 15% being singletons. The input for sequencing was PBMCs from the stem cell graft donor, taken from the stem cell graft. These receptors were obtained from a human donor who donated a stem cell graft to a child with acute lymphoblastic leukemia.

The chain is built from TRBV10-2 and TRBJ2-1; no firm D call. CDR3 length: 16 amino acids. Germline assignment: CDR1 WSHSY and CDR2 SAAADI. Trimming removed 0 bases from V and 0 bases from J, with 9 bases in between. For the CDR3, the DNA is TGCGCCAGCAGTGAGTCTTTTGAAAGCTCCTACAATGAGCAGTTCTTC. Translated, it gives CASSESFESSYNEQFF.

This clonotype was seen ten or more times. The rearrangement uses TRBV11-2 and TRBJ2-5; D gene ambiguous. The V gene's germline CDR1 is SGHAT and CDR2 FQNNGV. V shed 6 bases and J shed 3 bases, with 5 bases lying between them. CDR3 length equals 11 residues. The CDR3 region is CASSYEETQYF. CDR3 bases: TGTGCCAGCAGTTACGAAGAGACCCAGTACTTC.

This clonotype was counted ten times or more. This chain links TRBV11-2 with TRBJ2-1; D not certain. The germline CDR1 and CDR2 sequences are SGHAT and FQNNGV. Trimming cost V 3 bases and J 9 bases, with 18 bases left between them. This CDR3 has 15 residues. CDR3 coding DNA: TGTGCCAGCAGCTTGGTGGGATCTTTCTCTGGTGAGCAGTTCTTC. It specifies CASSLVGSFSGEQFF.

The chain couples TRBV11-2 to TRBJ2-5; D gene uncertain. CDR3 size: 13 residues. Germline CDR1 SGHAT, CDR2 FQNNGV. V lost 1 base, J lost 7 bases, and 10 bases lay in between. The CDR3: CASSLAAPGTQYF. DNA of the CDR3: TGTGCCAGCAGCTTAGCGGCTCCGGGGACCCAGTACTTC.

The sample holds many counts of this clonotype. The V call is TRBV5-1, the J call TRBJ2-3, with a tentative D call TRBD1 (5 bases). The V gene's germline CDR1 is SGHRS and CDR2 YFSETQ. Trimming removed 0 bases from V and 0 bases from J, with 17 bases in between. The length of the CDR3 is 18 residues. The CDR3 DNA follows: TGCGCCAGCAGCTTGGCTCGAAACGACAGAGCTAGCACAGATACGCAGTATTTT. Encoded protein: CASSLARNDRASTDTQYF.

This clonotype was found a few times. The chain employs TRBV5-1 and TRBJ2-3; 10 bases align to TRBD2. The V gene end was trimmed by 5 bases and the J gene end by 4 bases; junction bases not matched to a gene: 4. CDR1 is SGHRS, CDR2 YFSETQ, per germline. CDR3 length equals 14 residues. The CDR3 region has the DNA TGCGCCAGCAGGAGCGGGAGGGGTGCAGATACGCAGTATTTT. This encodes CASRSGRGADTQYF.

In its sample, this clonotype was seen many times. This chain uses TRBV5-6 with TRBJ2-7; D is perhaps TRBD1 or TRBD2 (5 bases each). Germline V CDR1 and CDR2: SGHDT, YYEEEE. The CDR3 contains 13 residues. Trimming removed 0 bases at V and 4 bases at J, with 8 bases between. The CDR3 nucleotides are TGTGCCAGCAGCTTGGGAGGGGAGTACGAGCAGTACTTC. This encodes CASSLGGEYEQYF.

The V call is TRBV5-1, the J call TRBJ2-6; D gene unclear. Germline V lookup: CDR1 SGHRS, CDR2 YFSETQ. The CDR3 extends over 18 amino acids. The V end was cut by 0 bases, the J end by 0 bases, with 13 bases between. CDR3 nucleotide sequence: TGCGCCAGCAGCTTGGGGTTCCAAGGTCACTCTGGGGCCAACGTCCTGACTTTC. Translating gives CASSLGFQGHSGANVLTF.

This clonotype was seen ten or more times. This sequence joins TRBV29-1 and TRBJ2-7, with TRBD2 matching 7 bases. From germline, CDR1 is SQVTM and CDR2 ANQGSEA. This CDR3 contains 12 residues. J lost 4 bases, V lost 4 bases, and 4 bases had no gene match. As DNA, the CDR3 is TGCAGCGTTGGGACTAGTGAGTACGAGCAGTACTTC. It is translated as CSVGTSEYEQYF.

This clonotype was seen a few times. This chain links TRBV10-3 with TRBJ2-7; maybe TRBD1 (6 bases). V shed 7 bases and J shed 1 base, with 14 bases lying between them. This CDR3 spans 14 amino acids. Germline V gene lookup returns CDR1 ENHRY and CDR2 SYGVKD. The CDR3 DNA follows: TGTGCCATCAAGCTGGACAGTGCGTCCTACGAGCAGTACTTC. It yields the protein CAIKLDSASYEQYF.

This clonotype was picked up a small number of times. V gene TRBV5-1 combines with J gene TRBJ2-7; 13 bases are a match to TRBD2. The CDR3 sequence is 15 residues long. Germline V gene sequence: CDR1 SGHRS, CDR2 YFSETQ. V shed 4 bases and J 5 bases; nucleotides not matched to a gene: 6. Here the CDR3 DNA reads TGCGCCAGCAGCCCACTAGCGGGAGGGATTCACGAGCAGTACTTC. It encodes CASSPLAGGIHEQYF.

Concerning this clonotype: A much larger clonotype is one base distant, so this may be a read error. V is TRBV29-1 and J is TRBJ1-1; no clear D. Germline loops: CDR1 SQVTM, CDR2 ANQGSEA. This CDR3 is 13 amino acids long. Trimming pared 3 bases from V and 10 bases from J, leaving 18 bases between. The CDR3 reads CSVDFLPMAVAFF. Here the CDR3 DNA reads TGCAGCGTTGATTTTCTCCCCATGGCTGTAGCTTTCTTT.

The sample holds many counts of this clonotype. The chain joins TRBV28 to TRBJ1-1; D unclear. V shed 4 bases and J shed 0 bases, with 6 bases lying between them. This CDR3 is 13 amino acids long. Germline CDR1 reads MDHEN; CDR2 reads SYDVKM. CDR3 DNA sequence: TGTGCCAGCAGTTCGGCGATGAACACTGAAGCTTTCTTT. The encoded protein is CASSSAMNTEAFF.

Notes on this clonotype: This clone may be a read error of a much larger clone one base away. V is TRBV10-3 and J is TRBJ2-4; D remains unclear. V was trimmed by 0 bases and J by 7 bases, leaving 13 bases between them. The CDR3 is 15 amino acids. Germline CDR1 reads ENHRY; CDR2 reads SYGVKD. The chain's CDR3 is CAISESRLSNNIQYF. DNA for the CDR3: TGTGCCATCAGTGAGTCTCGGTTGAGCAACAACATTCAGTACTTC.